These 13 T cell receptor beta chains came from one sample sequenced in a study of vaccination effects on CD4 cells after COVID-19. Sequencing was performed with immunoSEQ multiplex PCR; in TCRdb, only in-frame clones are kept and a portion is missing. This table holds 30,000 to 35,000 clones, approximately 78% found once. With the ViraFEST assay, the study expanded antigen-specific CD4+ T cells using viral peptide pools, then sequenced them. Isolation of CD4+ T cells took place after less than 12 days of culture. Documented for the person is a PCR-confirmed SARS-CoV-2 infection occurring between March and December 2020. No antigen is known for these receptors. The sample was CD4+ T cells from PBMCs cultured with a peptide pool, taken before COVID-19 vaccination. The receptors were gathered from a human donor who had a prior SARS-CoV-2 infection.

This clone was detected only a few times. The chain is built from TRBV3-1 (or the pseudogene TRBV3-2) and TRBJ1-2; the D is unclear. Trimming removed 2 bases at V and 5 bases at J, with 12 bases between. Germline CDR1 reads LGHDT; CDR2 reads YNNKEL (reference sequence). The CDR3 runs to 14 residues. The CDR3 DNA is TGTGCCAGCAGCCAATGGGAGAAGGATTATGGCTACACCTTC. Protein: CASSQWEKDYGYTF.

CDR3 nucleotide sequence: TGTGCCATCAGTGGCCGGGACAGGGTTCGAACCACCTCTGGAAACACCATATATTTT. Its translation: CAISGRDRVRTTSGNTIYF. V and J are TRBV10-3 and TRBJ1-3; the match to TRBD1 covers 9 bases. Germline CDR1 is ENHRY and CDR2 is SYGVKD. The J segment lost 0 bases and the V segment lost 4 bases, leaving 13 bases of the junction unmatched. The CDR3 is 19 residues long.

The rearrangement joins TRBV18 to TRBJ1-2; D is perhaps TRBD1 (5 bases). Germline assignment: CDR1 KGHSH and CDR2 LQKENI. V was cut by 3 bases and J by 3 bases, with 20 bases left in between. The CDR3 has 17 residues. CDR3 in DNA: TGTGCCAGCTCACCTCCCCTCGGCAAAGGGGCGGACTATGGCTACACCTTC. It specifies CASSPPLGKGADYGYTF.

This chain uses TRBV25-1 with TRBJ1-1, with D perhaps TRBD1 (5 bases). The CDR3 has 15 amino acids. Looked up from germline, CDR1 is MGHDK and CDR2 is SYGVNS. V gave up 3 bases and J gave up 0 bases, with 11 bases separating them. The CDR3 region has the DNA TGTGCCAGCAGTGAGTCGACAGCAGTGAACACTGAAGCTTTCTTT. Its protein product is CASSESTAVNTEAFF.

This chain uses TRBV10-3 with TRBJ2-5, with 7 nucleotides matching TRBD1. V shed 10 bases and J 1 base; nucleotides not matched to a gene: 6. Germline V gives CDR1 ENHRY, CDR2 SYGVKD. This CDR3 region has 13 residues. The CDR3 sequence is CATSWDSQETQYF. The CDR3 region has the DNA TGTGCCACCTCTTGGGACAGCCAAGAGACCCAGTACTTC.

The rearrangement uses TRBV6-5 and TRBJ1-4; the D is unclear. CDR3 length: 15 residues. Germline lookup yields CDR1 MNHEY and CDR2 SVGAGI. V gave up 0 bases and J gave up 6 bases, with 11 bases separating them. This chain's CDR3 is CASSYSGSRDEKLFF. As DNA, the CDR3 is TGTGCCAGCAGTTACTCGGGGTCTCGGGATGAAAAACTGTTTTTT.

The chain links TRBV5-4 to TRBJ1-4; a possible D gene is TRBD1 (5 bases). The CDR3 is 14 residues long. Trimming stripped 5 bases from V and 5 bases from J, with 13 bases between. Germline assignment: CDR1 SGHNT and CDR2 YYREEE (reference sequence). CDR3 nucleotide sequence: TGTGCCAGCAGGCGGGACGGGGGGAATGAAAAACTGTTTTTT. This sequence encodes CASRRDGGNEKLFF. Full variable domain (outside the CDR3, taken from reference TRBV5-4 and TRBJ1-4): ETGVTQSPTHLIKTRGQQVTLRCSSQSGHNTVSWYQQALGQGPQFIFQYYREEENGRGNFPPRFSGLQFPNYSSELNVNALELDDSALYLCASRRDGGNEKLFFGSGTQLSVL.

This chain connects TRBV9 to TRBJ2-1, with a weak D call TRBD1 (6 bases). Germline CDR1 and CDR2: SGDLS and YYNGEE. This CDR3 comprises 16 residues. V dropped 3 bases and J dropped 3 bases, with 16 bases sitting between them. The CDR3 protein is CASSGSWQGRYNEQFF. In DNA, the CDR3 is TGTGCCAGCAGCGGTAGCTGGCAGGGGCGCTACAATGAGCAGTTCTTC.

This CDR3 reads CASSSGLDEQFF. CDR3 DNA sequence: TGCGCCAGCAGCTCCGGACTGGATGAGCAGTTCTTC. This chain uses TRBV5-1 with TRBJ2-1; maybe TRBD2 (5 bases). Germline-derived CDR1 and CDR2 are SGHRS and YFSETQ. The CDR3 loop spans 12 amino acids. The germline V and J ends were trimmed by 3 bases and 8 bases, with 9 bases remaining between them.

J is TRBJ1-5 and V is TRBV19, with D tentatively TRBD1 (5 bases). V was cut by 1 base and J by 0 bases, with 7 bases left in between. The germline V gene encodes CDR1 LNHDA and CDR2 SQIVND (reference sequence). This CDR3 contains 15 residues. This chain's CDR3 is CASSIGRASNQPQHF. CDR3 DNA: TGTGCCAGTAGTATAGGCAGGGCTAGCAATCAGCCCCAGCATTTT.

This chain uses TRBV18 with TRBJ1-1; D is unresolved. This CDR3 has 15 residues. V lost 0 bases and J lost 3, with 11 bases in between. The V gene's germline CDR1 is KGHSH and CDR2 LQKENI. CDR3 sequence reads: CASSPPPYSDTEAFF. As DNA, the CDR3 is TGTGCCAGCTCACCACCCCCGTACTCTGACACTGAAGCTTTCTTT.

The V call is TRBV7-2, the J call TRBJ2-5; 7 nucleotides line up with TRBD2. CDR3 size: 15 residues. Germline V CDR1 and CDR2: SGHTA, FQGNSA. Germline trimming cut 1 base from V and 1 base from J; bases unmatched to any gene: 3. The DNA for the CDR3 is TGTGCCAGCAGCTTAGAACGCGGGGGCCAAGAGACCCAGTACTTC. It specifies CASSLERGGQETQYF.

The CDR3 DNA sequence: TGTGCCAGCAGCGTAGCACTTGCCGAGACCCAGTACTTC. It yields the protein CASSVALAETQYF. The gene calls are TRBV9 and TRBJ2-5, with D unclear. The germline V and J ends were trimmed by 0 bases and 5 bases, with 8 bases remaining between them. Germline V CDR1 and CDR2: SGDLS, YYNGEE. There are 13 residues in the CDR3.